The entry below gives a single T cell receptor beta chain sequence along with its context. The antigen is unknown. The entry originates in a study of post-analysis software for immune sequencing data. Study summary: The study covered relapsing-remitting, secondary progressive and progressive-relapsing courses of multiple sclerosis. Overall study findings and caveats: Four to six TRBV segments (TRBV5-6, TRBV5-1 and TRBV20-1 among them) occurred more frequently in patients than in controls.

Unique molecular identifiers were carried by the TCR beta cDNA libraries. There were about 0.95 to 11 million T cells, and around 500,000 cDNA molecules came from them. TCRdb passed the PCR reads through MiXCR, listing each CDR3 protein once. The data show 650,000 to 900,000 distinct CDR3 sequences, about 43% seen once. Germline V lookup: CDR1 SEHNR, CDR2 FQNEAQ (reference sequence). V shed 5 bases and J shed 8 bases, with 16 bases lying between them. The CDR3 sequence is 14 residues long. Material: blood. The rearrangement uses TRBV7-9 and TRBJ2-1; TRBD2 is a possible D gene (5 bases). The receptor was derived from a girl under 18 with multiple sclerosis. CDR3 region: CASSPRGLHDEQFF. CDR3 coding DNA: TGTGCCAGCAGCCCACGGGGTCTCCATGATGAGCAGTTCTTC.